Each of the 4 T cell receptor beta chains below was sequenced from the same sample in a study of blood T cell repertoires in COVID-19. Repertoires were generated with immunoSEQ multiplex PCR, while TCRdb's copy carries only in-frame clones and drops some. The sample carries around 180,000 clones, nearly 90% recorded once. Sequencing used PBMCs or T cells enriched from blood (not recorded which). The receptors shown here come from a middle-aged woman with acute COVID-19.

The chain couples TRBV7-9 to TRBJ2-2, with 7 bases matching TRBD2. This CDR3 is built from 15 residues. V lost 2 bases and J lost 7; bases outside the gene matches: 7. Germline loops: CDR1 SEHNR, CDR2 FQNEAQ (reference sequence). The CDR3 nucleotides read TGTGCCAGCAGCTTAAGGGGCAGCGGGGACGGGGAGCTGTTTTTT. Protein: CASSLRGSGDGELFF.

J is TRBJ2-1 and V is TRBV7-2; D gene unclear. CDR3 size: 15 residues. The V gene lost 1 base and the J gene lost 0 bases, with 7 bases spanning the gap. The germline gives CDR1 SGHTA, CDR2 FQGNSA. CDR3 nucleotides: TGTGCCAGCAGCTTAGAGCCGAGCTCCTACAATGAGCAGTTCTTC. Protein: CASSLEPSSYNEQFF.

The CDR3 DNA is TGCGCCAGCAGCCGGGGGACAGGGGGCAATTCACCCCTCCACTTT. It yields the protein CASSRGTGGNSPLHF. The rearrangement joins TRBV4-3 to TRBJ1-6; 12 positions match TRBD1. This CDR3 has 15 residues. Trimming took 4 bases from V and 7 from J; bases not matched to a gene: 2. CDR1 is LGHNA, CDR2 YSLEER, per germline.

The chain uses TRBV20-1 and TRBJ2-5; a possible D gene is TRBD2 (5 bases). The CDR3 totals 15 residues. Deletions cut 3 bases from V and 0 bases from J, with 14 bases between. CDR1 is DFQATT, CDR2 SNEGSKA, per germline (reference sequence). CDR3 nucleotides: TGCAGTGCTAGTGGGGAGCTTCGACACCAAGAGACCCAGTACTTC. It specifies CSASGELRHQETQYF.